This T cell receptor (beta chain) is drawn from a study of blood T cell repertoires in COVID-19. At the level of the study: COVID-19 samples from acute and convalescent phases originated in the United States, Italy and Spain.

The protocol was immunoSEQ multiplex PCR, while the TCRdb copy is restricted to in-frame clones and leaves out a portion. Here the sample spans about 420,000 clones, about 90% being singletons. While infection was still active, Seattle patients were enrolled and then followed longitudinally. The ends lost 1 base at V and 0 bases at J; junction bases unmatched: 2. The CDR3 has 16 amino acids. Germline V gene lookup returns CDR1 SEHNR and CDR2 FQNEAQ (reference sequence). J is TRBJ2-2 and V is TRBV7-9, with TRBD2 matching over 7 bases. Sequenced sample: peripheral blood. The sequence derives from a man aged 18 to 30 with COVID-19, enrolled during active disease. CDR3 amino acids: CASSLGAGTNTGELFF. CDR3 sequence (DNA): TGTGCCAGCAGCTTAGGAGCGGGAACGAACACCGGGGAGCTGTTTTTT.